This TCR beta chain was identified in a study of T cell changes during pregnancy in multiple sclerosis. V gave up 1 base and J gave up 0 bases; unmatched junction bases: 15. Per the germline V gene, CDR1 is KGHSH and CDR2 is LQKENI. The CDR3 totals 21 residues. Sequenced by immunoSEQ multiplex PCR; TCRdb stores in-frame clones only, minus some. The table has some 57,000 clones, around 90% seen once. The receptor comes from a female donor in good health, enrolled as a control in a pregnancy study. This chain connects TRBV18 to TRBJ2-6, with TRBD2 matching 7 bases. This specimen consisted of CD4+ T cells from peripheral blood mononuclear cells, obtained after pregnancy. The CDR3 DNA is TGTGCCAGCTCACCACAACAATTCCCAGGGAGGGGAAGCTCTGGGGCCAACGTCCTGACTTTC. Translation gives CASSPQQFPGRGSSGANVLTF.